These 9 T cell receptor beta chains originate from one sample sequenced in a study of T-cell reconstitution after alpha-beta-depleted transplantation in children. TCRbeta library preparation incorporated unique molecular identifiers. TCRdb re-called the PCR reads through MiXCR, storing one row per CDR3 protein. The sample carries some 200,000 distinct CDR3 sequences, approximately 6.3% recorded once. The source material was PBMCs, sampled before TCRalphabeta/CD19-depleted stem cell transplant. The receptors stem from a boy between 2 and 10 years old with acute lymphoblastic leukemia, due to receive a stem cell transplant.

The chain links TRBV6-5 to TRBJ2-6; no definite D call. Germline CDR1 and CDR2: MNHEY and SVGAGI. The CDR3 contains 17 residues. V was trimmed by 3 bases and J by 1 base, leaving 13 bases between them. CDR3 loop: CASSYRQFTSGANVLTF. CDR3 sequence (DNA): TGTGCCAGCAGTTATAGGCAGTTTACTTCTGGGGCCAACGTCCTGACTTTC.

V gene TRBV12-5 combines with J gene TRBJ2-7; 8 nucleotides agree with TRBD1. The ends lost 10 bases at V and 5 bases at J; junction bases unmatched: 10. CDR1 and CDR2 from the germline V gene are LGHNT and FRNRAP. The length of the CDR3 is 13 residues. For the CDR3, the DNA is TGTGCTACAAGGACAGGGAGGAATGACGAGCAGTACTTC. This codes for CATRTGRNDEQYF. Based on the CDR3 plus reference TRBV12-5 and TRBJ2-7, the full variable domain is DARVTQTPRHKVTEMGQEVTMRCQPILGHNTVFWYRQTMMQGLELLAYFRNRAPLDDSGMPKDRFSAEMPDATLATLKIQPSEPRDSAVYFCATRTGRNDEQYFGPGTRLTVT.

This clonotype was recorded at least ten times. CDR3 sequence reads: CASSQETGTGIETQYF. The CDR3 DNA sequence: TGTGCCAGCAGCCAAGAAACGGGGACAGGCATCGAGACCCAGTACTTC. The V and J genes are TRBV4-2 and TRBJ2-5; 8 nucleotides agree with TRBD1. The CDR3 has 16 residues. Unmatched junction bases numbered 8, after V lost 0 bases and J lost 5 bases. Germline V gene data show CDR1 as LGHNA and CDR2 as YNFKEQ.

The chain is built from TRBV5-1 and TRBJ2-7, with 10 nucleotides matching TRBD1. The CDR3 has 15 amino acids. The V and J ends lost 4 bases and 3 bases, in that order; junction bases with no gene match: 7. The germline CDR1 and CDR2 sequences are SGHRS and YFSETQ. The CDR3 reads CASSQSGTGVYEQYF. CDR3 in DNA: TGCGCCAGCAGCCAATCCGGGACAGGGGTCTACGAGCAGTACTTC. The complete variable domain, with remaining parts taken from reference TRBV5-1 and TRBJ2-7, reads KAGVTQTPRYLIKTRGQQVTLSCSPISGHRSVSWYQQTPGQGLQFLFEYFSETQRNKGNFPGRFSGRQFSNSRSEMNVSTLELGDSALYLCASSQSGTGVYEQYFGPGTRLTVT.

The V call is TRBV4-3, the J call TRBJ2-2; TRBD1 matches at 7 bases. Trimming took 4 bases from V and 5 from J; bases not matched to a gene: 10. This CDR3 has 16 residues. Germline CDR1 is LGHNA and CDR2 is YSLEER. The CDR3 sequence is CASSRLTGLGTGELFF. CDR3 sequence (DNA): TGCGCCAGCAGCCGACTGACAGGGTTGGGGACCGGGGAGCTGTTTTTT.

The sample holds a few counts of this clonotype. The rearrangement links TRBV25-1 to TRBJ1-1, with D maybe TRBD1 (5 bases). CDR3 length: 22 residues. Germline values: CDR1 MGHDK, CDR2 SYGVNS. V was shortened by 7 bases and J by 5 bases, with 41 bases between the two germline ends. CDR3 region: CASKPTGQRVPRAPSWETEAFF. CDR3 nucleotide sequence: TGTGCCAGCAAACCTACCGGACAACGGGTTCCACGCGCTCCTTCGTGGGAGACTGAAGCTTTCTTT.

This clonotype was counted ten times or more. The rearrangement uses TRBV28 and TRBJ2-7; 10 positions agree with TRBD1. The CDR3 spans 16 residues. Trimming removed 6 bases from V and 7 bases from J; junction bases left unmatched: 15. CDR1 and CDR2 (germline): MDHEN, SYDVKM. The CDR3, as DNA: TGTGCCAGCAGCGCCGGGACAGGGGTCCTCCTAAGTGAGCAGTACTTC. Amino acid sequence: CASSAGTGVLLSEQYF. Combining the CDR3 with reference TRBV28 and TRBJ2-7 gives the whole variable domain DVKVTQSSRYLVKRTGEKVFLECVQDMDHENMFWYRQDPGLGLRLIYFSYDVKMKEKGDIPEGYSVSREKKERFSLILESASTNQTSMYLCASSAGTGVLLSEQYFGPGTRLTVT.

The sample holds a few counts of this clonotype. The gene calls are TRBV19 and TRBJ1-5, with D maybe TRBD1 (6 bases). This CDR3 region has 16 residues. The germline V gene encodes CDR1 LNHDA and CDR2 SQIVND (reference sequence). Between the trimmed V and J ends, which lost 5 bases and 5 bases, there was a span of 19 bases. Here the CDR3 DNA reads TGTGCCAGTAGTGGAAGGACAGTGGTCGACCATCAGCCCCAGCATTTT. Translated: CASSGRTVVDHQPQHF.

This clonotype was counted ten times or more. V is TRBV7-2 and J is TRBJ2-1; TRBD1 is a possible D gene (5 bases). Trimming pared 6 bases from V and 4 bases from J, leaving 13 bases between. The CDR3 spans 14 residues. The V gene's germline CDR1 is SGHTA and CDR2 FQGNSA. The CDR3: CASRDTGIYNEQFF. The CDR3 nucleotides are TGTGCCAGCAGGGACACCGGAATATACAATGAGCAGTTCTTC.